These 7 T cell receptor beta chains came from one sample sequenced in a study of T cells in Graves' hyperthyroidism and ophthalmopathy. TCR beta CDR3 regions were amplified from RNA transcripts. Initially, a first-round RT-PCR of the TCR CDR3 employed the HTBI primer set. TCRdb fed the multiplex PCR reads into MiXCR, producing one record per CDR3 protein. The data show about 290,000 distinct CDR3 sequences, with around 15% seen just once and roughly 7.7% held by the top ten. The sample comprised blood. Every receptor here comes from a woman aged 40 to 50 with Graves' hyperthyroidism.

This clonotype was observed at least ten times. The chain links TRBV7-9 to TRBJ1-4; unclear D gene. CDR1 and CDR2 from the germline V gene are SEHNR and FQNEAQ (reference sequence). With 8 bases removed from V and 0 bases from J, the gap between germline ends came to 16 bases. The length of the CDR3 is 16 residues. The CDR3 region has the DNA TGTGCCAGCGGAACTGGGCAGGCCACAACTAATGAAAAACTGTTTTTT. Protein product: CASGTGQATTNEKLFF.

The CDR3 DNA reads as TGTGCCAGCAGCTGGGGTTGGACAGTCCGGAACACTGAAGCTTTCTTT. Residues: CASSWGWTVRNTEAFF. This rearrangement joins TRBV11-2 to TRBJ1-1; D may be TRBD1 (6 bases). V was shortened by 4 bases and J by 1 base, with 16 bases between the two germline ends. Germline V gene sequence: CDR1 SGHAT, CDR2 FQNNGV. This CDR3 has 16 residues. Together with reference TRBV11-2 and TRBJ1-1, the CDR3 gives the full variable domain: EAGVAQSPRYKIIEKRQSVAFWCNPISGHATLYWYQQILGQGPKLLIQFQNNGVVDDSQLPKDRFSAERLKGVDSTLKIQPAKLEDSAVYLCASSWGWTVRNTEAFFGQGTRLTVV.

V usage is TRBV19 and J usage is TRBJ2-1; TRBD2 agrees at 11 bases. V shed 6 bases, J shed 4 bases, and the junction held 8 bases outside the gene matches. This CDR3 has 16 residues. CDR1 and CDR2 from the germline V gene are LNHDA and SQIVND (reference sequence). As DNA, the CDR3 is TGTGCCAGTAGAGCGATCGGGACTAGCGGATACAATGAGCAGTTCTTC. Amino acids: CASRAIGTSGYNEQFF.

The chain employs TRBV7-8 and TRBJ2-1, with 11 nucleotides matching TRBD2. This CDR3 region has 15 residues. V dropped 7 bases and J dropped 7; count of bases not matched to a gene: 9. Germline values: CDR1 SGHVS, CDR2 FQNEAQ. This CDR3 reads CASNVPGLADNEQFF. CDR3 bases: TGTGCCAGCAACGTACCGGGACTAGCGGATAATGAGCAGTTCTTC.

In regard to this clonotype: A much larger clone is a single base away; this may be a read error. The gene calls are TRBV6-2 or TRBV6-3 and TRBJ2-5, with a tentative D call TRBD2 (5 bases). Germline values: CDR1 MNHEY, CDR2 SVGEGT. The length of the CDR3 is 12 residues. V was clipped by 8 bases and J by 5 bases, with 12 bases between them. DNA of the CDR3: TGTGCCAGCGGGAGCGGCGCGGAGACCCAGTACTTC. This gives the protein CASGSGAETQYF.

This clonotype was seen many times. The CDR3 here is CASATRTVRVEGYTF. In nucleotides, the CDR3 is TGTGCCAGCGCGACCCGGACAGTCCGGGTCGAGGGCTACACCTTC. The chain uses TRBV6-1 and TRBJ1-2; D possibly corresponds to TRBD1 (6 bases). The CDR3 consists of 15 residues. The V gene lost 8 bases and the J gene lost 8 bases, with 24 bases spanning the gap. The germline gives CDR1 MNHNS, CDR2 SASEGT.

The CDR3 nucleotides read TGTGCCAGCTCACCGGTGTCACAGGAATTCAGGACCGGGGAGCTGTTTTTT. It specifies CASSPVSQEFRTGELFF. The J gene is TRBJ2-2, the V gene TRBV18, with a tentative D call TRBD1 (5 bases). Germline V gene sequence: CDR1 KGHSH, CDR2 LQKENI. The CDR3 extends over 17 amino acids. The V gene lost 3 bases and the J gene lost 5 bases, with 19 bases spanning the gap.